This T cell receptor beta chain was profiled in a study of Ad26.COV2.S vaccination and SARS-CoV-2 variants. General study points: While placebo recipients had lower spike-specific TCR breadth, vaccine recipients had more. Estimates derived from TCR breadth and depth analyses may have underestimated total T cell responses. People who got the vaccine or the placebo had similar non-spike TCR breadth. It was reported that spike-specific CD8+ and CD4+ T cell responses were substantially broad after vaccination.

Repertoires were generated with immunoSEQ multiplex PCR, while TCRdb's copy carries only in-frame clones and drops some. The table shows about 350,000 clones, with 90% to 95% occurring only once. The trim removed 2 bases at V and 5 bases at J, leaving 3 bases unmatched. CDR3 size: 14 residues. Germline CDR1 and CDR2: PRHDT and FYEKMQ (reference sequence). With regard to this clone: What it binds is not known.

The TCR was taken from a human donor who had recovered from COVID-19. This chain uses TRBV13 with TRBJ2-5, with TRBD2 matching over 9 bases. Sample: peripheral blood, taken after recovery from COVID-19. The CDR3 loop is CASSLLAGTETQYF. Here the CDR3 DNA reads TGTGCCAGCAGCTTACTAGCGGGGACTGAGACCCAGTACTTC.